Listed here is a single T cell receptor (beta chain). The antigen is undetermined. This sample was taken from a study of T cell responses to AZD1222 COVID-19 vaccine. Findings and caveats of the study: Unmutated variant regions reportedly attract nearly half of all spike-specific TCRs. Samples come after the peak T cell response, not at day 14. The breadth and depth of Spike-specific TCRs increased once two AZD1222 doses had been given.

The germline CDR1 and CDR2 sequences are SGDLS and YYNGEE. The length of the CDR3 is 13 residues. Trimming took 4 bases from V and 9 from J, leaving 14 bases between them. The assay was immunoSEQ multiplex PCR, and TCRdb's table has in-frame clones only and misses some. The table records about 140,000 clones, 91% of them present only once. This chain uses TRBV9 with TRBJ1-3, with D perhaps TRBD1 (6 bases). Here the sequenced sample was peripheral blood, taken 28 days after the second AZD1222 dose. The receptor's source is an adult who received the AZD1222 COVID-19 vaccine. This chain's CDR3 is CASSPEVQGTIYF. CDR3 bases: TGTGCCAGCAGCCCAGAGGTACAGGGCACCATATATTTT.